A selection of T cell receptor beta chains follows, all from one sample in a study of molecular identifiers for immune sequencing clone quantification. TCRdb processed the PCR reads anew with MiXCR; each CDR3 protein has one entry. This table has some 590,000 distinct CDR3 sequences, about 25% appearing once. The sequencing sample was made of naive CD8+ T cells from blood, with Jurkat cell RNA spiked in. All receptors come from a human donor in good health. Some libraries in this study had Jurkat cell RNA spiked in. The CDR3 runs from the conserved cysteine through the conserved F or W. A D gene is named only where the DNA matches it firmly. Not every row has a clone size; where given, it reads once, few, many or a size class.

TRBV5-4	TRBD1	16	TRBJ2-7	few	CASSIKQGLRGYEQYF	TGTGCCAGCAGCATAAAACAGGGGCTCCGGGGCTACGAGCAGTACTTC
TRBV6-6	.	14	TRBJ1-1	many	CASTEDGTNTEAFF	TGTGCCAGCACCGAGGACGGAACGAACACTGAAGCTTTCTTT
TRBV20-1	.	13	TRBJ1-2	many	CSARDQSPYGYTF	TGCAGTGCTAGAGATCAATCGCCCTATGGCTACACCTTC
TRBV19	TRBD2	15	TRBJ2-1	.	CASSLLAVGYNEQFF	TGTGCCAGTAGTTTGCTAGCGGTGGGTTACAATGAGCAGTTCTTC
TRBV7-9	TRBD1	14	TRBJ2-5	many	CASSKRTGQETQYF	TGTGCCAGCAGCAAACGGACAGGTCAAGAGACCCAGTACTTC
TRBV29-1	.	12	TRBJ2-2	many	CSVELWAGELFF	TGCAGCGTTGAGCTCTGGGCCGGGGAGCTGTTTTTT
TRBV20-1	.	13	TRBJ2-7	.	CSAYTGSSYERYF	TGCAGTGCCTATACGGGTTCCTCCTACGAGCGGTACTTC
TRBV7-2	TRBD1	19	TRBJ2-7	few	CASSTRGQGAGLGTYEQYF	TGTGCCAGCAGCACCCGGGGACAGGGGGCAGGACTAGGGACCTACGAGCAGTACTTC
TRBV30	TRBD1	15	TRBJ1-1	many	CAWSLTGTMNTEAFF	TGTGCCTGGAGTCTGACAGGGACCATGAACACTGAAGCTTTCTTT
TRBV2	.	15	TRBJ2-1	once	CASPGQGESYKEQFF	TGTGCCAGCCCAGGGCAGGGAGAATCCTACAAAGAGCAGTTCTTC
TRBV27	.	16	TRBJ2-1	few	CASSLSVSVPQDEQFF	TGTGCCAGCAGTTTATCTGTCTCGGTGCCCCAGGATGAGCAGTTCTTC
TRBV7-9	.	17	TRBJ2-7	many	CASSLGPRTELPYEQYF	TGTGCCAGCAGCTTAGGCCCCCGAACAGAACTCCCCTACGAGCAGTACTTC
TRBV7-9	.	13	TRBJ2-1	.	CASSSSLHNEQFF	TGTGCCAGCAGCTCCTCCCTCCACAATGAGCAGTTCTTC
TRBV15	TRBD1	15	TRBJ1-1	many	CATSPQRTGGTEAFF	TGTGCCACCAGCCCTCAGAGGACAGGGGGGACTGAAGCTTTCTTT
TRBV18	.	13	TRBJ2-7	.	CASSPAGANEQHF	TGTGCCAGCTCACCTGCAGGGGCTAACGAGCAGCACTTT
TRBV7-9	.	15	TRBJ2-5	many	CASSLTEIYQETQYF	TGTGCCAGCAGCTTAACAGAGATCTACCAAGAGACCCAGTACTTC
TRBV6-2/TRBV6-3	.	13	TRBJ2-7	.	CAKSYSGSYEQYF	TGTGCCAAAAGTTACTCGGGCAGCTACGAGCAATACTTC
TRBV6-6	.	14	TRBJ2-6	many	CASMERSGANVLTF	TGTGCCAGCATGGAGAGGTCTGGGGCCAACGTCCTGACTTTC
TRBV7-6	.	13	TRBJ2-5	few	CASSDGIQETQYF	TGTGCCAGCAGCGACGGGATACAAGAGACCCAGTACTTC
TRBV11-2	.	12	TRBJ1-1	.	CASRLGWTEAFF	TGTGCCAGCCGCTTAGGGTGGACTGAAGCTTTCTTT
TRBV2	.	13	TRBJ2-2	many	CASRTDITGELFF	TGTGCCAGCAGGACTGACATCACCGGGGAGCTGTTTTTT
TRBV7-2	TRBD2	15	TRBJ2-7	.	CASSLGGGISYEQHF	TGTGCCAGCAGCTTAGGCGGGGGAATCTCCTACGAGCAGCACTTC
TRBV5-1	.	15	TRBJ2-7	many	CASSLDGVNSYEQYF	TGCGCCAGCAGCTTGGACGGGGTTAATTCCTACGAGCAGTACTTC
TRBV29-1	.	16	TRBJ2-1	few	CSVESPTALSYNEQFF	TGCAGCGTTGAAAGCCCCACAGCCCTCTCCTACAATGAGCAGTTCTTC
TRBV6-5	.	18	TRBJ2-7	many	CASSYGPVETRSSYEQYF	TGTGCCAGCAGTTACGGGCCGGTCGAGACTAGAAGCTCCTACGAGCAGTACTTC
TRBV10-2	.	11	TRBJ1-2	.	CASSFNNGYTF	TGCGCCAGCAGTTTTAATAATGGCTACACCTTC
TRBV6-5	TRBD2	14	TRBJ2-3	many	CASRLTSGVDTQYF	TGTGCCAGCAGATTGACTAGCGGAGTAGATACGCAGTATTTT
TRBV4-2	.	14	TRBJ2-7	many	CASSQDSLTGEQYF	TGTGCCAGCAGCCAAGATTCGCTGACGGGCGAGCAGTACTTC
TRBV12-3/TRBV12-4	.	12	TRBJ2-7	many	CASSLIWVEQYF	TGTGCCAGCAGTTTAATCTGGGTCGAGCAGTACTTC